The source of this TCR beta chain is a study of tissue T cells after allogeneic stem cell transplantation. General study points: Only a limited share of tissue TCRs appeared in blood or spleen. The study did not identify alloreactive or antigen-specific tissue TCRs, and some clones might be persisting host cells. TCR repertoires tracked anatomic similarity, regardless of disease or transplant status. Shared clones across patients were few; motif clustering revealed tissue-specific shared signatures.

The CDR3 is made up of 14 amino acids. Germline assignment: CDR1 KGHPV and CDR2 FQNQEV (reference sequence). After removal of 6 bases from V and 7 bases from J, the junction contained 6 bases not matched to a gene. Time point meaning: mouse harvest day 14 after allogeneic transplant. Mouse grafts combined 10^7 T-cell-depleted bone marrow cells with 10^6 splenic CD5+ T cells. This clone has a handful of counts. Its cognate antigen is unknown. Genes and germline come from the mouse. Coverage ceases 1 residue before the CDR3 finishes, and the germline J gene fills in the end. Data came from immunoSEQ multiplex PCR; TCRdb stores just in-frame clones and leaves some out. The sample lists about 1,300 clones, 46% seen once, with about 25% in the top ten.

This chain uses TRBV26 with TRBJ1-1; TRBD1 matches at 12 bases. The sample taken for sequencing was gut tissue. The TCR sequence derives from a female BALB/c mouse given C57BL/6 T cells with graft-versus-host disease after an allogeneic hematopoietic cell transplant. Partial CDR3 DNA: TGTGCCAGCAGCTCCGGGACAGGGGGCGGAGAAGTCTTC. It translates to CASSSGTGGGEVF. The full CDR3 is CASSSGTGGGEVFF.